This T cell receptor (beta chain) was captured in a study of control samples from healthy donors and cancer patients. The protocol was immunoSEQ multiplex PCR, while the TCRdb copy is restricted to in-frame clones and leaves out a portion. The sample holds about 28,000 clones, 91% seen once. Comment on this clone: The junction departs from germline at one end; a sequencing error may be responsible.

Per the germline V gene, CDR1 is KGHSH and CDR2 is LQKENI. CDR3 size: 15 residues. The J gene is TRBJ2-7, the V gene TRBV18, with a possible D match to TRBD1 (5 bases). Sequencing used PBMCs. The TCR originated in a man aged 45-65 years with lung cancer. CDR3 protein: CASSPPGQGGYEQYF. The CDR3 bases are TGTGCCAGCTCACCACCCGGGCAGGGCGGCTACGAGCAGTATTTC.